Sequencing of this TCR beta chain was carried out in a study of CD8 T cells in ankylosing spondylitis. This clonotype occurred many times. This CDR3 is built from 14 residues. Per germline, CDR1 SGHNT and CDR2 YENEEA. The ends lost 1 base at V and 6 bases at J; junction bases unmatched: 3. TCRdb processed the 5' RACE reads anew with MiXCR; each CDR3 protein has one entry. This table has about 66,000 distinct CDR3 sequences, 6.2% appearing once. The chain couples TRBV11-3 to TRBJ2-7, with 10 positions matching TRBD2. Sequencing input: synovial fluid, either unsorted or a sorted T cell fraction (not recorded which). This clonotype was obtained from a male donor with ankylosing spondylitis. The DNA of the CDR3 is TGTGCCAGCAGCTTAGTAGCGGGAGGAGGCGAGCAGTACTTC. Translating it yields CASSLVAGGGEQYF.